This T cell receptor beta chain was retrieved from a study of cytomegalovirus exposure and HLA in healthy donors. Overall study context: Among the 350 to 400 donors who were genotyped, about 79% fell in the genetic ancestry cluster that is associated with self-reported Caucasian donors.

Trimming removed 0 bases from V and 6 bases from J; junction bases left unmatched: 8. Germline V gene sequence: CDR1 SGHRS, CDR2 YFSETQ. This CDR3 contains 15 residues. PCR used 60 Vbeta primers and 13 Jbeta primers. Profiled with immunoSEQ multiplex PCR; TCRdb holds only in-frame clones, not every one. The profile shows around 70,000 clones, 74% of them singletons. Sequenced material: PBMCs. The chain uses TRBV5-1 and TRBJ2-7, with 8 bases matching TRBD2. The TCR was taken from a human donor in good health. The CDR3 here is CASSLGPAGETEQYF. The CDR3 nucleotides read TGCGCCAGCAGCTTGGGTCCAGCGGGAGAGACCGAGCAGTACTTC.